This note documents a single TCR beta chain sequence. Its antigen remains undetermined. Base quality data are lacking; no much larger clone is found one base away. Receptors were amplified or captured by PCR. Reads for this sample came from an Illumina HiSeq 2000. Through fastp at Q25 and MiXCR, TCRdb rebuilt clones from the public reads, retaining in-frame beta chains. Identical CDR3 protein sequences are pooled into one entry, listed with their most common genes and DNA. The sample table records approximately 20,000 distinct CDR3 sequences; roughly 41% of these occur just once. Of the sample, approximately 12% falls within the top ten clones. Including cysteine and phenylalanine, the CDR3 has 13 amino acids. The kept DNA is CDR3 alone, 39 bases in frame from the first base. CDR1 and CDR2 are read off the germline V gene as SGHVT and SQSDAQ. The sample comes from a study of tumor-infiltrating lymphocytes in oesophageal squamous cell carcinoma (dated by TCRdb to the mid-2010s).

Recombination connected TRBV7-4 to TRBJ2-1; the D gene cannot be resolved reliably. The DNA end is a closer match to TRBJ2-7, so the J assignment may be wrong. This receptor was identified in a male donor with esophageal squamous cell carcinoma. The sample consisted of normal esophageal tissue next to the tumor. In nucleotide form, the sequence is TGTGCCAGCAGCTTAGTAGGGAAAGGGGAGCAGTACTTC. Translated, it gives CASSLVGKGEQYF.